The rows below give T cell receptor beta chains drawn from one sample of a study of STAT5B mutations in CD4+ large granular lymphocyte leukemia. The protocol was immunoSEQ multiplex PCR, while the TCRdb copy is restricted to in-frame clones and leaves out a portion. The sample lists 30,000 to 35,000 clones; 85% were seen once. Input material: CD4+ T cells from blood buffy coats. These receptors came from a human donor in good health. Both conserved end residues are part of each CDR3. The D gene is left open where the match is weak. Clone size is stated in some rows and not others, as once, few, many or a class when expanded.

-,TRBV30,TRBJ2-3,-,TGTGCCTGGAGTAGGAGGGGGGGAGATACGCAGTATTTT,CAWSRRGGDTQYF
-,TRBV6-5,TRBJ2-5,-,TGTGCCAGCAGTTACTCGATAGGGGGAGAGACCCAGTACTTC,CASSYSIGGETQYF
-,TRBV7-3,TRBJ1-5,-,TGTGCCAGCAGCTCTAGGGGTTCGTATAGCAATCAGCCCCAGCATTTT,CASSSRGSYSNQPQHF
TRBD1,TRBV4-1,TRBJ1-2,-,TGCGCCAGCAGTGGTACAGGGGCCTTATATGGCTACACCTTC,CASSGTGALYGYTF
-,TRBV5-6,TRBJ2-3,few,TGTGCCAGCAGCTTTCTGCGAGCGATCAAAACAGATACGCAGTATTTT,CASSFLRAIKTDTQYF
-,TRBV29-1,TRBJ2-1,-,TGCAGCGTCGTGCACCTGGGGGCTAGCGGTGGGTGGAATGAGCAGTTCTTC,CSVVHLGASGGWNEQFF
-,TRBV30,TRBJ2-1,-,TGTGCCTGGGCAAACCAGGGCGGTGAGCAGTTCTTC,CAWANQGGEQFF
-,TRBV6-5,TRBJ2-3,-,TGTGCCAGCAGACTGAACACAGATACGCAGTATTTT,CASRLNTDTQYF
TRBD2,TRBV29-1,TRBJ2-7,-,TGCAGCGTACTAGCGGGAGGCTACTACGAGCAGTACTTC,CSVLAGGYYEQYF
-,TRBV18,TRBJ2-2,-,TGTGCCAGCTCGCCGCTTACATCGAACACCGGGGAGCTGTTTTTT,CASSPLTSNTGELFF
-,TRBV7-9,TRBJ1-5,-,TGTGCCAGCAGCTTCCAGGGAAACCAGCCCCAGCATTTT,CASSFQGNQPQHF
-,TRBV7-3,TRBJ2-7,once,TGTGCCAGCAGCTCCCGGACCCCCCGGAACGAGCAGTACTTC,CASSSRTPRNEQYF
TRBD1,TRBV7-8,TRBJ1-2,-,TGTGCCAGCAGCTTTGGACAGGGGAGAGGGGGCTACACCTTC,CASSFGQGRGGYTF
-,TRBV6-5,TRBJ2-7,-,TGTGCCAGCAGTTACTCGAATAGGGCGAGCGGCTACGAGCAGTACTTC,CASSYSNRASGYEQYF
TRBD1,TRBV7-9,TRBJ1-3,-,TGTGCCAGCAGCGGGACAGGGGGCCTCTCTGGAAACACCATATATTTT,CASSGTGGLSGNTIYF
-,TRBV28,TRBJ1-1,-,TGTGCCAGCAAGCGGGGCTCAACTGAAGCTTTCTTT,CASKRGSTEAFF
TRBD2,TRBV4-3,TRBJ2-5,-,TGCGCCAGCAGCCAAGGGACTAGCGGAGGGGGGGAGACCCAGTACTTC,CASSQGTSGGGETQYF
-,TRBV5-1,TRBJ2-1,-,TGCGCCAGCAGCCAAACTAGATCTGAGCAGTTCTTC,CASSQTRSEQFF
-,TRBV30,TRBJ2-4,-,TGTGCCTGGAGTGCGGGACACCTAGCCAAAAACATTCAGTACTTC,CAWSAGHLAKNIQYF
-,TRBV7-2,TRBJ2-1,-,TGTGCCAGCAGCTTAGATCTCTGGGACTACAATGAGCAGTTCTTC,CASSLDLWDYNEQFF
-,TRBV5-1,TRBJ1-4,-,TGCGCCAGCAGCTATAGTGGGGCGGCAACTAATGAAAAACTGTTTTTT,CASSYSGAATNEKLFF
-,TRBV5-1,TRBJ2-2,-,TGCGCCAGCAGCTTGGATAGGGTAACCTACACCGGGGAGCTGTTTTTT,CASSLDRVTYTGELFF
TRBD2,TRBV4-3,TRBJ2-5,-,TGCGCCAGCAGCCGGAACCAACTAGCGGGAGGGCCGTCAGAGACCCAGTACTTC,CASSRNQLAGGPSETQYF
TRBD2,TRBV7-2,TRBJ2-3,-,TGTGCCAGCAGCGCGGCTAGCGGGAGGGCTGGAGATACGCAGTATTTT,CASSAASGRAGDTQYF
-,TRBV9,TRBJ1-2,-,TGTGCCAGCAATGAGTTTTATGGCTACACCTTC,CASNEFYGYTF